This TCR beta chain was recorded in a study of T cell responses to AZD1222 COVID-19 vaccine. The germline V gene encodes CDR1 MNHEY and CDR2 SVGEGT. This CDR3 contains 18 residues. V trimming: 0 bases; J trimming: 10 bases; junction bases outside the gene matches: 20. Data came from immunoSEQ multiplex PCR; TCRdb stores just in-frame clones and leaves some out. The sample consists of about 160,000 clones, under 95% of them appearing once. The rearrangement uses TRBV6-2 or TRBV6-3 and TRBJ1-1, with TRBD1 identical over 7 bases. This material consisted of peripheral blood, taken 28 days after the second AZD1222 dose. The TCR comes from an adult who received the AZD1222 COVID-19 vaccine. The CDR3 here is CASSYSTGRGRDGSSAFF. The CDR3 DNA is TGTGCCAGCAGTTACTCGACGGGAAGGGGGCGAGATGGTTCATCAGCTTTCTTT.